This T cell receptor beta chain was documented in a study of CD8 T cells in ankylosing spondylitis. General study results and limits: Prior work had noted some motif variants in reactive arthritis blood and synovial fluid. A motif in TCR beta, a set of under ten highly homologous variants, appeared characteristic of ankylosing spondylitis blood. Clones that were linked to disease were CD8+ and were relatively rare in peripheral blood.

This clonotype was seen repeatedly, ten times or more. Its target is unknown. The V segment lost 7 bases and the J segment 0 bases; nucleotides outside the gene matches: 17. The germline V gene has CDR1 SQVTM and CDR2 ANQGSEA. This CDR3 spans 17 amino acids. The authors made TCR beta libraries by quantitative 5'-RACE with molecular barcodes. TCRdb ran MiXCR on the 5' RACE reads and lists one entry per CDR3 protein. Of around 490,000 distinct CDR3 sequences detected, 5.3% appear once; the ten largest clones hold under 4.5%. The rearrangement joins TRBV29-1 to TRBJ2-7; 8 bases are a match to TRBD1. Sequencing used blood, either unsorted or a sorted T cell fraction (not recorded which). This sequence was found in a male donor with ankylosing spondylitis. CDR3 nucleotides: TGCAGCGCACTGTTTAGGGACAGGTCTGTAAACTCCTACGAGCAGTACTTC. Residues: CSALFRDRSVNSYEQYF.